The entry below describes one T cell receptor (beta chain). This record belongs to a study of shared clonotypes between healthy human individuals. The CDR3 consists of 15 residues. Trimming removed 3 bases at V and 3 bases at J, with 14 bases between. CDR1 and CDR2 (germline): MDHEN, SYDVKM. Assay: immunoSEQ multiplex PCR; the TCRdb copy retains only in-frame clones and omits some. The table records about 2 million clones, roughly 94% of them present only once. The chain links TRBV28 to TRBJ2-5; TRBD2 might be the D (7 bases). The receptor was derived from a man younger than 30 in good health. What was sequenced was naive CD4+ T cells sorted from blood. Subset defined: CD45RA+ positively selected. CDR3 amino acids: CASSLPRGGKETQYF. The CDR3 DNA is TGTGCCAGCAGTTTGCCCAGGGGAGGGAAAGAGACCCAGTACTTC.